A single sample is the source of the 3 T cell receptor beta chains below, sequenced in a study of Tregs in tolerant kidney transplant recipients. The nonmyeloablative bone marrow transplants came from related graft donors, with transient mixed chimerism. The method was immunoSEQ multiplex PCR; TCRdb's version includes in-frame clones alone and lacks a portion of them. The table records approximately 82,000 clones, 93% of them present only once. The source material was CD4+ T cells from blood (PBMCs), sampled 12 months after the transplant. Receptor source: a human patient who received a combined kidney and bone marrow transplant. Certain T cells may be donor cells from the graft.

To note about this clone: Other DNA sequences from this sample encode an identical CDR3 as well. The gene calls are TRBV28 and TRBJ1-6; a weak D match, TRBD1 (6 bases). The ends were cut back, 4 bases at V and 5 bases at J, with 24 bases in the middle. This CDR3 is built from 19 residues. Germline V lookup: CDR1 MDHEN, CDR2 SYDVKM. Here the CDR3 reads CASSYSGQTVIKDNSPLHF. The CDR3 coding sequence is TGTGCCAGCAGTTATTCTGGACAGACGGTAATAAAGGATAATTCACCCCTCCACTTT.

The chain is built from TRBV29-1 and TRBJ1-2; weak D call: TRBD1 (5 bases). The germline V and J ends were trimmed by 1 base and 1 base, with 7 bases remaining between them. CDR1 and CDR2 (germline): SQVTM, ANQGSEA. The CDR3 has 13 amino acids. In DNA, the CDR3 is TGCAGCGTTGAAGGGCAGGGTAACTATGGCTACACCTTC. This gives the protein CSVEGQGNYGYTF.

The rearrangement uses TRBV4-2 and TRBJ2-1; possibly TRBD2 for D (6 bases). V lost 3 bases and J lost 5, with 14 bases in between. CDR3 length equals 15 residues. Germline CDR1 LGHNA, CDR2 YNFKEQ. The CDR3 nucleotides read TGTGCCAGCAGCCAGGACTTGGGGGGACACAATGAGCAGTTCTTC. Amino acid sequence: CASSQDLGGHNEQFF.